Listed here is a single T cell receptor beta chain. Everyone who took part was 18 to 89 years old, and they came from some 23 US areas. TCRdb's copy holds only in-frame clones and misses some; the assay was immunoSEQ multiplex PCR. The profile shows approximately 140,000 clones, 85% to 90% of them singletons. The sample is drawn from a study of blood T cell repertoires in COVID-19. Study in general: Samples representing acute and convalescent COVID-19 were sourced from the United States, Italy and Spain. T cells, B-cell-depleted T cells, or PBMCs provided the cDNA or gDNA that served as material.

The germline CDR1 and CDR2 sequences are SGHVS and FQNEAQ. The CDR3 is 12 amino acids. V dropped 5 bases and J dropped 4 bases, with 9 bases sitting between them. The sequence was obtained from a woman aged 30 to 39 with acute COVID-19. The chain is built from TRBV7-8 and TRBJ2-7, with no clear D. Sequencing input: PBMCs or T cells enriched from blood (not recorded which). CDR3 residues: CASSPSRYEQYF. Here the CDR3 DNA reads TGTGCCAGCAGCCCTTCCCGGTACGAGCAGTACTTC.